The 8 T cell receptor beta chains presented below share a single source sample, sequenced in a study of blood T cell repertoires in COVID-19. The method was immunoSEQ multiplex PCR; TCRdb's version includes in-frame clones alone and lacks a portion of them. The sample consists of around 92,000 clones, 85% to 90% of them appearing once. The sequencing input was peripheral blood. The receptors were sampled from a woman aged 55-75 years in a cohort sampled during active or convalescent COVID-19.

The rearrangement links TRBV11-3 to TRBJ2-7, with 9 bases identical to TRBD1. CDR1 and CDR2 (germline): SGHNT, YENEEA. Trimming cost V 5 bases and J 5 bases; bases outside gene matches: 7. The CDR3 runs 14 residues. CDR3 loop: CASSPRDRDHEQYF. CDR3 DNA: TGTGCCAGCAGCCCCCGGGACAGGGACCACGAGCAGTACTTC. The full variable domain, with the rest looked up from reference TRBV11-3 and TRBJ2-7, is EAGVVQSPRYKIIEKKQPVAFWCNPISGHNTLYWYLQNLGQGPELLIRYENEEAVDDSQLPKDRFSAERLKGVDSTLKIQPAELGDSAVYLCASSPRDRDHEQYFGPGTRLTVT.

This clone was seen more than once but under ten times. V and J are TRBV18 and TRBJ1-5, with a weak D call TRBD1 (6 bases). The CDR3 is made up of 19 amino acids. Germline loops: CDR1 KGHSH, CDR2 LQKENI. Trimming took off 6 bases at V and 0 bases at J, with 24 bases between the two ends. The CDR3 DNA reads as TGTGCCAGCTCCCCTACTTCCCCGTACAGGGAACATAGCAATCAGCCCCAGCATTTT. Protein product: CASSPTSPYREHSNQPQHF.

V gene TRBV4-1 combines with J gene TRBJ2-5; TRBD2 aligns across 12 bases. V lost 5 bases to trimming and J lost 5 bases; unmatched junction nucleotides: 6. The CDR3 runs to 15 residues. Germline V lookup: CDR1 MGHRA, CDR2 YSYEKL. CDR3 region: CASSSPGLAGETQYF. The DNA of the CDR3 is TGCGCCAGCAGCTCCCCGGGACTAGCGGGTGAGACCCAGTACTTC.

V usage is TRBV5-1 and J usage is TRBJ2-3; 8 bases match TRBD2. Germline V gene data show CDR1 as SGHRS and CDR2 as YFSETQ. The CDR3 sequence is 15 residues long. V was pared by 1 base and J by 3 bases, with 4 bases of the junction left unmatched. The CDR3 DNA reads as TGCGCCAGCAGCTTGAGCGTAGCGGGGACAGATACGCAGTATTTT. Protein: CASSLSVAGTDTQYF. Looking up the rest from reference TRBV5-1 and TRBJ2-3 gives the full variable domain: KAGVTQTPRYLIKTRGQQVTLSCSPISGHRSVSWYQQTPGQGLQFLFEYFSETQRNKGNFPGRFSGRQFSNSRSEMNVSTLELGDSALYLCASSLSVAGTDTQYFGPGTRLTVL.

CDR3: CASSQPGGETQYF. The DNA of the CDR3 is TGCGCCAGCAGCCAACCAGGAGGAGAGACCCAGTACTTC. The genes are TRBV4-1 and TRBJ2-5, with a weak D call TRBD2 (5 bases). V lost 2 bases and J 4 bases, leaving 8 bases between the germline ends. This CDR3 has 13 residues. The germline V gene has CDR1 MGHRA and CDR2 YSYEKL.

J is TRBJ2-5 and V is TRBV9, with a possible D match to TRBD2 (6 bases). The CDR3 length is 15 residues. The germline V gene encodes CDR1 SGDLS and CDR2 YYNGEE. The ends were cut back, 2 bases at V and 4 bases at J, with 15 bases in the middle. CDR3 sequence: CASSVGGGARETQYF. The CDR3 DNA follows: TGTGCCAGCAGCGTGGGAGGAGGGGCTCGAGAGACCCAGTACTTC.

V is TRBV25-1 and J is TRBJ2-7; D might be TRBD2 (5 bases). Trimming shortened V by 6 bases and J by 4 bases, and 13 bases separated the two germline ends. Germline V gene data show CDR1 as MGHDK and CDR2 as SYGVNS. This CDR3 spans 13 amino acids. The CDR3 bases are TGTGCCAGCAGCACCGCGGGCGGGTACGAGCAGTACTTC. This codes for CASSTAGGYEQYF.

The CDR3 region has the DNA TGTGCCAGCAGTTACGGAGGCAATGAGCAGTTCTTC. Translating it yields CASSYGGNEQFF. The chain has TRBV6-5 and TRBJ2-1; possibly TRBD2 for D (5 bases). The germline CDR1 and CDR2 sequences are MNHEY and SVGAGI. The CDR3 contains 12 residues. With 2 bases removed from V and 6 bases from J, the gap between germline ends came to 5 bases.